The 23 T cell receptor beta chains below come from one sample, sequenced in a study of blood T cell repertoires in COVID-19. Profiled with immunoSEQ multiplex PCR; TCRdb holds only in-frame clones, not every one. The sample holds about 200,000 clones; 82% are singletons and the top ten take roughly 8%. The sequenced sample consisted of peripheral blood. The receptors were gathered from a woman aged 55 to 70 with COVID-19, enrolled during active disease.

The chain is built from TRBV19 and TRBJ2-3; 8 bases match TRBD1. CDR3 length: 17 residues. V shed 4 bases and J 6 bases; nucleotides not matched to a gene: 15. In germline, CDR1 is LNHDA, CDR2 SQIVND (reference sequence). CDR3 residues: CASSTDRGGVVWDTQYF. The DNA for the CDR3 is TGTGCCAGTAGTACCGACAGGGGCGGTGTGGTTTGGGATACGCAGTATTTT.

The rearrangement links TRBV28 to TRBJ2-1, with 12 bases identical to TRBD2. The V and J ends lost 3 bases and 4 bases, in that order; junction bases with no gene match: 4. The CDR3 runs 16 residues. The germline gives CDR1 MDHEN, CDR2 SYDVKM. This CDR3 is CASSLTSGSSYNEQFF. The CDR3 DNA follows: TGTGCCAGCAGTTTGACTAGCGGGAGTAGTTACAATGAGCAGTTCTTC. The full variable domain, with the rest looked up from reference TRBV28 and TRBJ2-1, is DVKVTQSSRYLVKRTGEKVFLECVQDMDHENMFWYRQDPGLGLRLIYFSYDVKMKEKGDIPEGYSVSREKKERFSLILESASTNQTSMYLCASSLTSGSSYNEQFFGPGTRLTVL.

This chain links TRBV3-1 (or the pseudogene TRBV3-2) with TRBJ2-2; 7 nucleotides line up with TRBD1. Germline V CDR1 and CDR2: LGHDT, YNNKEL (reference sequence). The V and J ends lost 1 base and 4 bases, in that order; junction bases with no gene match: 0. There are 14 residues in the CDR3. The CDR3 sequence is CASSQAGGTGELFF. In nucleotides, the CDR3 is TGTGCCAGCAGCCAAGCAGGGGGCACCGGGGAGCTGTTTTTT.

The chain uses TRBV6-5 and TRBJ2-1; D unresolved. Trimming pared 9 bases from V and 0 bases from J, leaving 9 bases between. This CDR3 is 13 amino acids long. Per the germline V gene, CDR1 is MNHEY and CDR2 is SVGAGI. CDR3 coding DNA: TGTGCCAGTCTTTATAGCTCCTACAATGAGCAGTTCTTC. It specifies CASLYSSYNEQFF.

The V gene is TRBV7-2, the J gene TRBJ2-7; 12 bases line up with TRBD1. Per the germline V gene, CDR1 is SGHTA and CDR2 is FQGNSA. The CDR3 contains 16 residues. V lost 4 bases to trimming and J lost 7 bases; unmatched junction nucleotides: 11. CDR3 protein: CASSSGTGGSQGEQYF. Here the CDR3 DNA reads TGTGCCAGCAGCTCCGGGACAGGGGGCTCCCAGGGGGAGCAGTACTTC.

The V and J genes are TRBV6-5 and TRBJ1-3; TRBD1 is a possible D gene (5 bases). Between the trimmed V and J ends, which lost 5 bases and 0 bases, there was a span of 11 bases. CDR1 is MNHEY and CDR2 is SVGAGI in the germline V gene. The CDR3 extends over 15 amino acids. CDR3 sequence reads: CASSTDISSGNTIYF. In nucleotides, the CDR3 is TGTGCCAGCAGTACGGACATTTCCTCTGGAAACACCATATATTTT.

This clone was found a few times. V is TRBV5-6 and J is TRBJ1-4; TRBD1 matches at 9 bases. From germline, CDR1 is SGHDT and CDR2 YYEEEE. J was trimmed by 3 bases and V by 7 bases; bases with no gene match: 4. CDR3 length: 14 amino acids. CDR3 nucleotide sequence: TGTGCCAGCGGCGGGACAGGGCCTAATGAAAAACTGTTTTTT. This codes for CASGGTGPNEKLFF.

V usage is TRBV3-1 (or the pseudogene TRBV3-2) and J usage is TRBJ1-4, with 9 bases that match TRBD1. The CDR3 has 14 residues. The V gene end was trimmed by 4 bases and the J gene end by 6 bases; junction bases not matched to a gene: 3. CDR1 is LGHDT and CDR2 is YNNKEL in the germline V gene (reference sequence). CDR3 protein: CASSPWTGDEKLFF. CDR3 DNA: TGTGCCAGCAGCCCTTGGACAGGGGATGAAAAACTGTTTTTT.

The rearrangement joins TRBV9 to TRBJ2-1; 9 bases are a match to TRBD1. V was pared by 1 base and J by 9 bases, with 8 bases of the junction left unmatched. The CDR3 sequence is 15 residues long. Germline CDR1 SGDLS, CDR2 YYNGEE. This CDR3 reads CASSVSNRGRIEQFF. As DNA, the CDR3 is TGTGCCAGCAGCGTAAGCAACAGGGGGCGCATTGAGCAGTTCTTC.

V is TRBV19 and J is TRBJ1-1; perhaps TRBD1 as D (5 bases). V was trimmed by 4 bases and J by 7 bases, leaving 13 bases between them. This CDR3 has 13 amino acids. CDR1 is LNHDA and CDR2 is SQIVND in the germline V gene (reference sequence). The CDR3 reads CASSTLGGVEAFF. The DNA for the CDR3 is TGTGCCAGTAGTACCCTGGGAGGGGTTGAAGCTTTCTTT.

The gene calls are TRBV6-6 and TRBJ1-2; D is unclear. CDR3 length: 14 residues. V gave up 7 bases and J gave up 1 base, with 13 bases separating them. CDR1 is MNHNY and CDR2 is SVGAGI in the germline V gene (reference sequence). The CDR3 coding sequence is TGTGCCAGCACCATCCCCGGGATTAACTATGGCTACACCTTC. Amino acids: CASTIPGINYGYTF.

In this sample, this clone turned up once. The J gene is TRBJ1-1, the V gene TRBV2; weak D call: TRBD1 (6 bases). The CDR3 extends over 11 amino acids. CDR1 and CDR2 from the germline V gene are SNHLY and FYNNEI. CDR3 residues: CGGGRNTEAFF. The CDR3, as DNA: TGTGGCGGGGGGCGCAACACTGAAGCTTTCTTT.

The gene calls are TRBV6-6 and TRBJ1-4, with D maybe TRBD1 (5 bases). This CDR3 region has 13 residues. Germline loops: CDR1 MNHNY, CDR2 SVGAGI (reference sequence). Trimming stripped 11 bases from V and 3 bases from J, with 13 bases between. CDR3 bases: TGTGCCGGCTCCCGGGGGGCTAATGAAAAACTGTTTTTT. This encodes CAGSRGANEKLFF.

CDR3 in amino acids: CASKFPLTGFGRRGYTF. CDR3 nucleotide sequence: TGTGCCAGCAAATTCCCTCTAACGGGATTTGGCCGTCGAGGCTACACCTTC. The chain joins TRBV28 to TRBJ1-2; D unclear. The CDR3 consists of 17 residues. Germline lookup yields CDR1 MDHEN and CDR2 SYDVKM. Trimming shortened V by 7 bases and J by 8 bases, and 29 bases separated the two germline ends.

The genes are TRBV7-9 and TRBJ2-5; unclear D gene. V dropped 1 base and J dropped 1 base, with 7 bases sitting between them. The CDR3 contains 14 residues. Germline V gene data show CDR1 as SEHNR and CDR2 as FQNEAQ (reference sequence). CDR3 in amino acids: CASSLVASQETQYF. CDR3 nucleotides: TGTGCCAGCAGCTTAGTAGCCAGCCAAGAGACCCAGTACTTC.

V gene TRBV28 combines with J gene TRBJ1-6; 7 nucleotides line up with TRBD1. Germline V gene data show CDR1 as MDHEN and CDR2 as SYDVKM. V was clipped by 6 bases and J by 3 bases; unmatched bases: 8. There are 16 residues in the CDR3. The CDR3 nucleotides are TGTGCCAGCAGGTCCTCGACAGGGCTCTATAATTCACCCCTCCACTTT. It encodes CASRSSTGLYNSPLHF.

This chain connects TRBV7-2 to TRBJ2-1; 7 positions agree with TRBD2. Looked up from germline, CDR1 is SGHTA and CDR2 is FQGNSA. The CDR3 length is 14 residues. The junction had 2 bases not matched to a gene; V was cut back by 1 base and J by 5 bases. Here the CDR3 DNA reads TGTGCCAGCAGCTTAGTAGCGGGCCACAATGAGCAGTTCTTC. Encoded protein: CASSLVAGHNEQFF.

This sequence joins TRBV6-5 and TRBJ2-1; tentative D call: TRBD2 (6 bases). Germline V gene data show CDR1 as MNHEY and CDR2 as SVGAGI. CDR3 length equals 13 residues. Trimming removed 7 bases from V and 2 bases from J, with 9 bases in between. The CDR3 spells CASTAGPYNEQFF. The CDR3 nucleotides read TGTGCCAGCACTGCGGGGCCCTACAATGAGCAGTTCTTC.

This clone came up a few times. The chain couples TRBV28 to TRBJ1-1, with TRBD1 matching 9 bases. Germline V gene sequence: CDR1 MDHEN, CDR2 SYDVKM. V gave up 6 bases and J gave up 2 bases; unmatched junction bases: 10. The CDR3 has 16 amino acids. This chain's CDR3 is CASSPLGTGSNTEAFF. The DNA for the CDR3 is TGTGCCAGCAGCCCACTGGGGACAGGGAGTAACACTGAAGCTTTCTTT.

V usage is TRBV19 and J usage is TRBJ2-6; the D is unclear. The CDR3 runs 16 residues. The germline CDR1 and CDR2 sequences are LNHDA and SQIVND (reference sequence). Trimming removed 1 base from V and 0 bases from J, with 7 bases in between. In DNA, the CDR3 is TGTGCCAGTAGTATAGGTCAGGACTCTGGGGCCAACGTCCTGACTTTC. It specifies CASSIGQDSGANVLTF.

This chain links TRBV14 with TRBJ1-6; TRBD1 is a possible D gene (6 bases). CDR3 length: 15 residues. Germline V gene lookup returns CDR1 SGHDN and CDR2 FVKESK. Trimming removed 4 bases at V and 5 bases at J, with 12 bases between. CDR3 region: CASSPGAWDNSPLHF. DNA of the CDR3: TGTGCCAGCAGCCCAGGGGCTTGGGATAATTCACCCCTCCACTTT.

The rearrangement links TRBV5-1 to TRBJ2-1, with 9 bases that match TRBD2. The CDR3 runs to 15 residues. With 8 bases clipped from V and 2 bases from J, the junction kept 8 bases outside the gene matches. Germline CDR1 and CDR2: SGHRS and YFSETQ. The CDR3 protein is CASRLAGTTYNEQFF. CDR3 DNA: TGCGCCAGTCGCCTAGCGGGGACGACCTACAATGAGCAGTTCTTC.

This chain links TRBV6-4 with TRBJ2-1; 13 nucleotides agree with TRBD2. The CDR3 has 15 amino acids. With V trimmed by 4 bases and J by 8 bases, 5 bases remained unmatched. Germline V gene lookup returns CDR1 MRHNA and CDR2 SNTAGT. For the CDR3, the DNA is TGTGCCAGCAGTGTTCAACTAGCGGGAGGGCATGAGCAGTTCTTC. Amino acids: CASSVQLAGGHEQFF.